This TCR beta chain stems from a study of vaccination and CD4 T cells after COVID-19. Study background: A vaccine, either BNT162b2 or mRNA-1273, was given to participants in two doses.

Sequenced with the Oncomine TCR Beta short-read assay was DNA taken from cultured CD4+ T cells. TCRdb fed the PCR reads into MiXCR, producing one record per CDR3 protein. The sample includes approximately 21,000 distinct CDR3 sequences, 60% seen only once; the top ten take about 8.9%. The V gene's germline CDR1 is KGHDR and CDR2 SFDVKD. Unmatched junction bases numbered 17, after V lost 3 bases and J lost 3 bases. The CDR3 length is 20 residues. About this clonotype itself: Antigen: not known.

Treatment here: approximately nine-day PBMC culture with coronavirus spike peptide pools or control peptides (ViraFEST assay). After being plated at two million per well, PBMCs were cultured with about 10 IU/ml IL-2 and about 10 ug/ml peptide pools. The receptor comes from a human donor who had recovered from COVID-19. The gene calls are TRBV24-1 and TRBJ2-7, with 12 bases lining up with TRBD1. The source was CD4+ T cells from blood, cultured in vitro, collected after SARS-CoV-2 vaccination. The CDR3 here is CATSDPTGTGGRPLIYEQYF. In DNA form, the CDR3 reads TGTGCCACCAGTGATCCGACCGGGACAGGGGGCCGCCCACTAATCTACGAGCAGTACTTC.